This T cell receptor beta chain stems from a study of blood T cell repertoires in COVID-19. About the study: Some COVID-19 samples were acute and others convalescent; all came from the United States, Italy and Spain.

This CDR3 comprises 13 residues. V lost 1 base and J 3 bases, leaving 7 bases between the germline ends. Germline V CDR1 and CDR2: SGHTA, FQGNSA. Measured with immunoSEQ multiplex PCR; TCRdb has only the in-frame clones, and not every one. The repertoire holds approximately 76,000 clones, with over 75% as singletons. Sequencing was done on a sample of peripheral blood. V gene TRBV7-2 combines with J gene TRBJ2-7; no firm D call. This clonotype was sampled from a man aged 50 or older with acute or convalescent COVID-19. The CDR3 coding sequence is TGTGCCAGCAGCTTAGACCCCAGCTACGAGCAGTACTTC. Protein sequence: CASSLDPSYEQYF.